This T cell receptor beta chain derives from a study of identical twins. The CDR3 runs to 14 residues. V lost 0 bases and J 6 bases, leaving 12 bases between the germline ends. The germline gives CDR1 DFQATT, CDR2 SNEGSKA (reference sequence). Study results and caveats: Where out-of-frame alpha sequences were twin-shared, they showed excess low generation probability. Cross-sectional statistics, not tracking of the same donors, supported the conclusions. Beta out-of-frame twin sharing showed a weaker excess.

As regards this clonotype: Its antigen remains unidentified.

Template switching supplied a universal primer site; unique molecular identifiers were carried on the cDNA. TCRdb re-called the 5' RACE reads with MiXCR, one entry per CDR3 protein. Of roughly 1.6 million distinct CDR3 sequences in the sample, about 30% were seen once. Sequencing was done on a sample of cord blood. The clonotype originates from a newborn girl in good health. This chain connects TRBV20-1 to TRBJ1-5, with a possible D match to TRBD1 (6 bases). The CDR3 reads CSARDPKGGQPQHF. The CDR3 DNA is TGCAGTGCTAGAGATCCGAAGGGGGGTCAGCCCCAGCATTTT.